The 8 T cell receptor beta chains reported below all come from one sample, sequenced in a study of cytomegalovirus exposure and HLA in healthy donors. The PCR contained 60 Vbeta and 13 Jbeta primers. Measured with immunoSEQ multiplex PCR; TCRdb has only the in-frame clones, and not every one. The sample shows about 120,000 clones, 50% to 80% of them seen only once. The sample comprised PBMCs. The receptors here all came from a middle-aged woman in good health and CMV-seropositive.

The chain couples TRBV29-1 to TRBJ2-1, with 8 bases fitting TRBD2. Germline-derived CDR1 and CDR2 are SQVTM and ANQGSEA. V was clipped by 6 bases and J by 6 bases; unmatched bases: 13. The CDR3 totals 15 residues. The CDR3 DNA follows: TGCAGCGTCGACACCTACGGGGCGGGGGGCAATGAGCAGTTCTTC. It encodes CSVDTYGAGGNEQFF.

The rearrangement joins TRBV30 to TRBJ2-7; 7 bases map to TRBD2. Looked up from germline, CDR1 is GTSNPN and CDR2 is SVGIG (reference sequence). J was trimmed by 4 bases and V by 0 bases; bases with no gene match: 3. The CDR3 covers 13 residues. In DNA form, the CDR3 reads TGTGCCTGGAGTGTTGGGGGGGGGTACGAGCAGTACTTC. Its translation is CAWSVGGGYEQYF.

The chain recombines TRBV21-1 with TRBJ2-5; the table gives TRBD2 as D, unverified against the DNA. TRBV21-1 is designated a pseudogene. CDR3 length equals 19 residues. CDR3 region: CASSKMPGLAGGSQETQYF. The CDR3 nucleotides are TGTGCCAGCAGCAAAATGCCGGGACTAGCGGGGGGGTCCCAAGAGACCCAGTACTTC.

The chain joins TRBV19 to TRBJ1-4; possible D gene TRBD1, 5 bases. CDR1 and CDR2 (germline): LNHDA, SQIVND (reference sequence). V shed 8 bases and J shed 7 bases, with 14 bases lying between them. The CDR3 consists of 13 residues. CDR3 loop: CASFSGVGEKLFF. DNA for the CDR3: TGTGCCAGTTTCTCGGGGGTTGGTGAAAAACTGTTTTTT.

The count of this clone is one. The gene calls are TRBV9 and TRBJ2-3; a weak D match, TRBD1 (5 bases). This CDR3 is built from 15 residues. Germline V lookup: CDR1 SGDLS, CDR2 YYNGEE. V dropped 0 bases and J dropped 1 base, with 9 bases sitting between them. As DNA, the CDR3 is TGTGCCAGCAGCGTAGCGGCAGGGCGCACAGATACGCAGTATTTT. This codes for CASSVAAGRTDTQYF. Complete variable domain (other parts from reference TRBV9 and TRBJ2-3): DSGVTQTPKHLITATGQRVTLRCSPRSGDLSVYWYQQSLDQGLQFLIQYYNGEERAKGNILERFSAQQFPDLHSELNLSSLELGDSALYFCASSVAAGRTDTQYFGPGTRLTVL.

The chain combines TRBV25-1 with TRBJ1-1; 9 bases match TRBD1. This CDR3 is built from 13 residues. Germline V gives CDR1 MGHDK, CDR2 SYGVNS. Losses at the gene ends were 7 bases for V and 10 bases for J; bases not matched to a gene: 10. The CDR3 DNA sequence: TGTGCCAGCACCGAAAACAGGGGGCAGGGAGCTTTCTTT. The encoded protein is CASTENRGQGAFF.

V and J are TRBV18 and TRBJ2-7; TRBD1 aligns across 11 bases. This CDR3 is 16 amino acids long. Per germline, CDR1 KGHSH and CDR2 LQKENI. After removal of 4 bases from V and 0 bases from J, the junction contained 5 bases not matched to a gene. The CDR3 is CASSLVGQGASYEQYF. CDR3 nucleotides: TGTGCCAGCTCACTAGTAGGACAGGGGGCCTCCTACGAGCAGTACTTC.

This clone was found once. The J gene is TRBJ1-4, the V gene TRBV6-6; D possibly corresponds to TRBD1 (5 bases). This CDR3 has 15 amino acids. The germline gives CDR1 MNHNY, CDR2 SVGAGI (reference sequence). V gave up 6 bases and J gave up 0 bases, with 11 bases separating them. CDR3 loop: CASSPGGSTNEKLFF. DNA for the CDR3: TGTGCCAGCAGCCCCGGGGGGTCAACTAATGAAAAACTGTTTTTT.